This T cell receptor (beta chain) was retrieved from a study of T cell changes during pregnancy in multiple sclerosis. The germline V gene has CDR1 KGHSH and CDR2 LQKENI. V trimming: 3 bases; J trimming: 10 bases; junction bases outside the gene matches: 3. This CDR3 spans 12 amino acids. Some clones are missing from TCRdb's copy, which holds only in-frame ones; the method was immunoSEQ multiplex PCR. This sample yields about 40,000 clones, of which 80% to 90% are seen a single time; 0.56% belongs to the top ten. The specimen was CD4+ T cells from peripheral blood mononuclear cells, collected before pregnancy. This chain connects TRBV18 to TRBJ2-3; 8 bases align to TRBD2. This receptor was taken from a female donor with multiple sclerosis, enrolled in a pregnancy study. CDR3 residues: CASSPTSAAQYF. CDR3 in DNA: TGTGCCAGCTCACCGACTAGCGCCGCGCAGTATTTT.